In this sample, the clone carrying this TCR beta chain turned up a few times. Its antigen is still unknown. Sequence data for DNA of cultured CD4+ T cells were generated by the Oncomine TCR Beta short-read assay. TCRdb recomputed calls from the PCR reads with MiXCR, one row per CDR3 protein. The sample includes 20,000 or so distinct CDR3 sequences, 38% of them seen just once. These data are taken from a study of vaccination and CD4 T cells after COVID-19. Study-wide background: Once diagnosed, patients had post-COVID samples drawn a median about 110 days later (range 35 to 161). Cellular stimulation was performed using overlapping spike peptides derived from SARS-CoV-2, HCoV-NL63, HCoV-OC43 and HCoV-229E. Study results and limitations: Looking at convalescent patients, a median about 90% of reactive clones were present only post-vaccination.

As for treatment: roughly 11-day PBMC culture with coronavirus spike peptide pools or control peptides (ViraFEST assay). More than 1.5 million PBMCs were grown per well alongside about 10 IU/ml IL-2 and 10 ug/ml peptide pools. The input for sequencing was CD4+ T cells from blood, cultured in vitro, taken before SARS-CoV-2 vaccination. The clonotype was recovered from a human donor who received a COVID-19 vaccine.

As DNA, the CDR3 is TGTGCCAGTAGTATCCTCGCGTCTTATGGCTACACCTTC. It codes for CASSILASYGYTF. The chain recombines TRBV19 with TRBJ1-2, with D unclear. V shed 3 bases and J shed 5 bases, with 10 bases lying between them. Germline CDR1 reads LNHDA; CDR2 reads SQIVND (reference sequence). This CDR3 spans 13 amino acids. The variable domain in full, with the rest retrieved from reference TRBV19 and TRBJ1-2, is DGGITQSPKYLFRKEGQNVTLSCEQNLNHDAMYWYRQDPGQGLRLIYYSQIVNDFQKGDIAEGYSVSREKKESFPLTVTSAQKNPTAFYLCASSILASYGYTFGSGTRLTVV.